The source of this TCR beta chain is a study of shared clonotypes between healthy human individuals. Points from the study as a whole: There were few donors, and this limited the genetic and exposure-history diversity represented. Against clonotypes common to all four donors, non-shared ones had lower generation probabilities.

This CDR3 region has 11 residues. Germline V gene lookup returns CDR1 SNHLY and CDR2 FYNNEI. Concerning this clone itself: Antigen: not known. One end of the junction is discordant with germline, which a read error may explain.

Sequencing was at deep level. Some clones are missing from TCRdb's copy, which holds only in-frame ones; the method was immunoSEQ multiplex PCR. The sample lists approximately 1,500,000 clones, around 97% seen once, with approximately 1.1% in the top ten. Sequencing was done on a sample of naive CD4+ T cells sorted from blood. Subset described: CD45RA+ positively selected. V is TRBV2 and J is TRBJ2-7; D is uncertain. The clonotype originates from a man aged 25 to 40 in good health. In nucleotides, the CDR3 is TGTGCCGGCAGAACATTATACGAGCAGTACTTC. Its protein is CAGRTLYEQYF.